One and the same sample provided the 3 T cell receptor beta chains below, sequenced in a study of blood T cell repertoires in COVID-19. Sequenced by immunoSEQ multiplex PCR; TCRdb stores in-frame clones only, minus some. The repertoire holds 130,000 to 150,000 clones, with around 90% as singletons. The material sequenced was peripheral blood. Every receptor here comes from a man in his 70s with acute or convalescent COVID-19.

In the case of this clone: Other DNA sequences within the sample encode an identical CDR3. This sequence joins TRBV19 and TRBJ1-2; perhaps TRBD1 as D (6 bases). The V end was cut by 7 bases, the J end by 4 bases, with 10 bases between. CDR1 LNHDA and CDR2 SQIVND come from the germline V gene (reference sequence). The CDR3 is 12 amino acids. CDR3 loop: CASTDSRYGYTF. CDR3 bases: TGTGCCAGTACGGACAGTCGCTATGGCTACACCTTC.

The CDR3 nucleotides are TGTGCCAGCAACGCCGACAGGAGATCCTATGGCTACACCTTC. Translated: CASNADRRSYGYTF. This chain connects TRBV6-5 to TRBJ1-2; D is possibly TRBD1 (6 bases). Trimming pared 7 bases from V and 4 bases from J, leaving 16 bases between. This CDR3 has 14 residues. Germline V CDR1 and CDR2: MNHEY, SVGAGI.

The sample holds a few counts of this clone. The CDR3 is CASSEGGGGNEQFF. As DNA, the CDR3 is TGCGCCAGCAGTGAGGGCGGGGGAGGAAATGAGCAGTTCTTC. This rearrangement joins TRBV10-2 to TRBJ2-1; 7 nucleotides line up with TRBD2. J was trimmed by 7 bases and V by 2 bases; bases with no gene match: 5. CDR1 and CDR2 (germline): WSHSY, SAAADI. The CDR3 is made up of 14 amino acids.